This T cell receptor (beta chain) was retrieved from a study of blood T cell repertoires in COVID-19. Overall study context: There were acute and convalescent COVID-19 samples, and they came from the United States, Italy and Spain. Sample material is recorded as cDNA or gDNA derived from T cells, B-cell-depleted T cells, or PBMCs.

In the source study's methods: How many nucleated cells were present was estimated from reference gene primer amplification. Using immunoSEQ multiplex PCR, the repertoire was profiled, and TCRdb retains in-frame clones only, with some absent. V and J calls and clone size are as listed in that table; D and trimming were resolved from the DNA. The sample consists of 350,000 to 450,000 clones, 85% of them appearing once. This CDR3 is 16 amino acids long. Germline CDR1 SEHNR, CDR2 FQNEAQ (reference sequence). V dropped 6 bases and J dropped 3 bases, with 21 bases sitting between them. This sequence originates from a woman younger than 30 with acute or convalescent COVID-19. The genes are TRBV7-9 and TRBJ2-7; D might be TRBD1 (5 bases). Source material: peripheral blood. The CDR3 nucleotides are TGTGCCAGCAGAACTACCCAAGTTACAGGCAACTACGAGCAGTACTTC. Protein product: CASRTTQVTGNYEQYF.